The clone carrying this TCR beta chain came up many times. What it recognizes is unknown. This entry is derived from a study of T cells in Graves' hyperthyroidism and ophthalmopathy. Notes on the study in general: Ophthalmopathy, which appeared later, was predicted by the model a median around 6.5 months before onset. Clonotypes that were expanded in thyroid above 0.001 mostly appeared in blood too.

There are 13 residues in the CDR3. The germline CDR1 and CDR2 sequences are MDHEN and SYDVKM. With 1 base removed from V and 5 bases from J, the gap between germline ends came to 8 bases. Amplification yielded TCR beta CDR3 regions, with RNA transcripts as the source. The TCR CDR3 first-round RT-PCR relied on the HTBI primer set. A single record per CDR3 protein comes from TCRdb applying MiXCR to the multiplex PCR reads. The top ten clones hold roughly 32% of a sample with roughly 170,000 distinct CDR3 sequences, 15% to 20% of them seen once. Sequences were obtained from blood. The receptor was derived from a woman between 45 and 60 years old with Graves' hyperthyroidism. This rearrangement joins TRBV28 to TRBJ1-1, with D uncertain. The chain's CDR3 is CASSLFGRTEAFF. The CDR3 coding sequence is TGTGCCAGCAGTTTATTCGGTAGGACTGAAGCTTTCTTT.